The 21 T cell receptor beta chains presented below share a single source sample, sequenced in a study of blood T cell repertoires in COVID-19. Profiled with immunoSEQ multiplex PCR; TCRdb holds only in-frame clones, not every one. In the table there are roughly 230,000 clones, 65% to 85% of which are singletons. The material sequenced was peripheral blood. All receptors derive from a man in his forties or fifties with active or convalescent COVID-19.

This clone appeared a few times. The chain recombines TRBV19 with TRBJ2-7; the D gene is possibly TRBD2 (7 bases). V lost 6 bases and J 3 bases, leaving 12 bases between the germline ends. Germline V gene data show CDR1 as LNHDA and CDR2 as SQIVND (reference sequence). The CDR3 totals 13 residues. The CDR3 DNA follows: TGTGCCAGTAGGGAGGGGGGGGACTACGAGCAGTACTTC. It yields the protein CASREGGDYEQYF.

This rearrangement joins TRBV24-1 to TRBJ1-5, with 8 positions matching TRBD1. Germline V gives CDR1 KGHDR, CDR2 SFDVKD. The CDR3 extends over 16 amino acids. V lost 2 bases and J lost 2; bases outside the gene matches: 4. The CDR3 DNA follows: TGTGCCACCAGTGATTCCGGACAGGGTGGCAATCAGCCCCAGCATTTT. The encoded protein is CATSDSGQGGNQPQHF.

The rearrangement joins TRBV6-5 to TRBJ2-3; TRBD2 is a possible D gene (7 bases). Germline CDR1 is MNHEY and CDR2 is SVGAGI. Trimming took 7 bases from V and 1 from J, leaving 12 bases between them. CDR3 length: 14 amino acids. The CDR3 nucleotides read TGTGCCAGCATTCGAGGGGGGGGCACAGATACGCAGTATTTT. The encoded protein is CASIRGGGTDTQYF.

Here the CDR3 reads CASSLSVGQGYGYTF. CDR3 in DNA: TGTGCCAGCAGCTTATCAGTCGGACAGGGGTATGGCTACACCTTC. This sequence joins TRBV7-9 and TRBJ1-2; 9 positions agree with TRBD1. Germline CDR1 and CDR2: SEHNR and FQNEAQ (reference sequence). This CDR3 has 15 amino acids. V dropped 2 bases and J dropped 5; count of bases not matched to a gene: 6.

The gene calls are TRBV7-8 and TRBJ1-2, with D tentatively TRBD1 (5 bases). The length of the CDR3 is 17 residues. V lost 3 bases and J lost 7, with 24 bases in between. Per germline, CDR1 SGHVS and CDR2 FQNEAQ. The CDR3 protein is CASSFDVGAGLWGGYTF. Written as DNA, the CDR3 is TGTGCCAGCAGCTTTGATGTAGGGGCAGGCCTATGGGGTGGCTACACCTTC.

V and J are TRBV6-5 and TRBJ2-7, with D perhaps TRBD1 (6 bases). Trimming took off 6 bases at V and 3 bases at J, with 12 bases between the two ends. This CDR3 has 13 residues. The germline V gene encodes CDR1 MNHEY and CDR2 SVGAGI. CDR3 bases: TGTGCCAGCAGCCCACAGGGAAACTACGAGCAGTACTTC. It is translated as CASSPQGNYEQYF.

The chain joins TRBV19 to TRBJ1-5, with D maybe TRBD1 (6 bases). CDR3 length equals 15 residues. CDR1 is LNHDA, CDR2 SQIVND, per germline (reference sequence). V was cut by 5 bases and J by 6 bases, with 17 bases left in between. CDR3 DNA: TGTGCCAGTAGTCCGATAGCGGGGGCGGGTCAGCCCCAGCATTTT. Amino acids: CASSPIAGAGQPQHF.

The chain recombines TRBV21-1 with TRBJ2-7; TRBD2 is taken as the D call from the table, unchecked against the DNA. TRBV21-1 is designated a pseudogene. This CDR3 comprises 17 residues. This CDR3 reads CASSMGGFRGRAYEQYF. In DNA, the CDR3 is TGTGCCAGCAGCATGGGGGGGTTCCGGGGCAGGGCCTACGAGCAGTACTTC.

The CDR3 reads CASSQDVQGTEAFF. CDR3 bases: TGCGCCAGCAGCCAAGATGTACAGGGGACTGAAGCTTTCTTT. The rearrangement uses TRBV4-3 and TRBJ1-1, with TRBD1 matching 7 bases. The V gene's germline CDR1 is LGHNA and CDR2 YSLEER. This CDR3 spans 14 amino acids. Trimming took 0 bases from V and 5 from J; bases not matched to a gene: 3.

The V gene is TRBV24-1, the J gene TRBJ2-7; D gene ambiguous. This CDR3 has 13 residues. Trimming removed 4 bases from V and 0 bases from J, with 6 bases in between. Germline CDR1 is KGHDR and CDR2 is SFDVKD. CDR3 amino acids: CATSDPSSYEQYF. The CDR3 nucleotides are TGTGCCACCAGTGACCCGAGCTCCTACGAGCAGTACTTC.

This clone was detected only a few times. The chain joins TRBV24-1 to TRBJ2-1, with TRBD2 matching 7 bases. CDR3 length: 14 residues. CDR1 and CDR2 (germline): KGHDR, SFDVKD. After removal of 6 bases from V and 5 bases from J, the junction contained 6 bases not matched to a gene. CDR3 sequence: CATSFSGPHNEQFF. The CDR3, as DNA: TGTGCCACCAGTTTTAGCGGGCCCCACAATGAGCAGTTCTTC.

This clone was recorded many times. The chain recombines TRBV3-1 (or the pseudogene TRBV3-2) with TRBJ2-7, with TRBD2 matching over 7 bases. With V trimmed by 1 base and J by 7 bases, 10 bases remained unmatched. Germline V gene data show CDR1 as LGHDT and CDR2 as YNNKEL (reference sequence). This CDR3 spans 15 amino acids. CDR3 loop: CASSQVSGGLSEQYF. For the CDR3, the DNA is TGTGCCAGCAGCCAAGTGTCGGGAGGTTTGTCGGAGCAGTACTTC.

The chain is built from TRBV30 and TRBJ2-3; 13 bases align to TRBD2. From germline, CDR1 is GTSNPN and CDR2 SVGIG (reference sequence). The V segment lost 5 bases and the J segment 1 base; nucleotides outside the gene matches: 9. This CDR3 has 17 amino acids. The CDR3 spells CAWVPFGLAGGTDTQYF. DNA of the CDR3: TGTGCCTGGGTACCGTTCGGACTAGCGGGGGGCACAGATACGCAGTATTTT.

The chain has TRBV9 and TRBJ2-1; TRBD1 might be the D (6 bases). Per the germline V gene, CDR1 is SGDLS and CDR2 is YYNGEE. This CDR3 has 16 amino acids. Trimming shortened V by 4 bases and J by 7 bases, and 21 bases separated the two germline ends. CDR3 residues: CASSPLGGQGINEQFF. The CDR3 nucleotides are TGTGCCAGCAGCCCTCTCGGTGGGCAGGGGATAAATGAGCAGTTCTTC. The full variable domain, rest sourced from reference TRBV9 and TRBJ2-1, is DSGVTQTPKHLITATGQRVTLRCSPRSGDLSVYWYQQSLDQGLQFLIQYYNGEERAKGNILERFSAQQFPDLHSELNLSSLELGDSALYFCASSPLGGQGINEQFFGPGTRLTVL.

V usage is TRBV3-1 (or the pseudogene TRBV3-2) and J usage is TRBJ2-3; 13 nucleotides line up with TRBD2. Trimming at V came to 4 bases and at J to 4 bases, leaving 8 bases not matched to a gene. CDR3 size: 17 residues. The V gene's germline CDR1 is LGHDT and CDR2 YNNKEL (reference sequence). CDR3 loop: CASSPLTSGGSSDTQYF. The CDR3 DNA follows: TGTGCCAGCAGCCCCTTGACTAGCGGGGGGAGCTCAGATACGCAGTATTTT.

The genes are TRBV29-1 and TRBJ1-4, with D perhaps matching TRBD1 (5 bases). V was clipped by 4 bases and J by 4 bases, with 10 bases between them. CDR1 is SQVTM, CDR2 ANQGSEA, per germline. The CDR3 spans 13 residues. The CDR3: CSVGETVNEKLFF. The CDR3 bases are TGCAGCGTTGGAGAGACAGTTAATGAAAAACTGTTTTTT.

The chain joins TRBV4-3 to TRBJ2-2; D call uncertain. The CDR3 totals 14 residues. Germline V CDR1 and CDR2: LGHNA, YSLEER. The V end lost 1 base, the J end lost 1 base, and 4 bases lay between the germline ends. CDR3 bases: TGCGCCAGCAGCCAAGCACAGAACACCGGGGAGCTGTTTTTT. Amino acids: CASSQAQNTGELFF.

The V gene is TRBV5-1, the J gene TRBJ1-4, with 9 bases matching TRBD1. The CDR3 totals 14 residues. The junction had 5 bases not matched to a gene; V was cut back by 4 bases and J by 7 bases. Germline V CDR1 and CDR2: SGHRS, YFSETQ. DNA for the CDR3: TGCGCCAGCAGCCGGGGACAGGGAAGTGAAAAACTGTTTTTT. Protein: CASSRGQGSEKLFF.

The chain couples TRBV6-2 or TRBV6-3 to TRBJ1-2; perhaps TRBD1 as D (5 bases). Trimming pared 5 bases from V and 6 bases from J, leaving 16 bases between. Germline CDR1 MNHEY, CDR2 SVGEGT. The CDR3 runs 14 residues. The CDR3, as DNA: TGTGCCAGCAGTCCACGGGACTCCAAGAATGGCTACACCTTC. Its translation is CASSPRDSKNGYTF.

The rearrangement links TRBV18 to TRBJ1-5; D might be TRBD1 (6 bases). Germline lookup yields CDR1 KGHSH and CDR2 LQKENI. V dropped 4 bases and J dropped 1 base, with 11 bases sitting between them. CDR3 length equals 15 residues. CDR3 nucleotides: TGTGCCAGCTCACTTTTACAGGGCAGCAATCAGCCCCAGCATTTT. Protein sequence: CASSLLQGSNQPQHF.

This sequence joins TRBV30 and TRBJ1-4, with TRBD1 matching 9 bases. Germline-derived CDR1 and CDR2 are GTSNPN and SVGIG (reference sequence). With 1 base clipped from V and 3 bases from J, the junction kept 3 bases outside the gene matches. CDR3 length: 15 residues. The CDR3 protein is CAWSDRTGANEKLFF. The CDR3 DNA is TGTGCCTGGAGTGACCGGACAGGGGCTAATGAAAAACTGTTTTTT.